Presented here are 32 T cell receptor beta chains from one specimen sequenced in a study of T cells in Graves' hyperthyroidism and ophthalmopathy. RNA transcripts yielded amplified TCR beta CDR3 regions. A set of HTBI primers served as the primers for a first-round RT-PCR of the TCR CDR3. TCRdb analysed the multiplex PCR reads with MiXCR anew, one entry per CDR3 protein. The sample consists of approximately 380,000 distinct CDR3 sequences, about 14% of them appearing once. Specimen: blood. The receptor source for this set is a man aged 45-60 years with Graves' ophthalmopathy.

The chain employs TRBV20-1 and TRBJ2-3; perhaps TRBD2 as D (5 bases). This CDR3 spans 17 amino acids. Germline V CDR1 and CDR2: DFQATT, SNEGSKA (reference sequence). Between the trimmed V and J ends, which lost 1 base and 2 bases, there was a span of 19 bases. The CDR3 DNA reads TGCAGTGCTAGAGGATCCGGATTGCTAGCCCCCACAGATACGCAGTATTTT. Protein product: CSARGSGLLAPTDTQYF.

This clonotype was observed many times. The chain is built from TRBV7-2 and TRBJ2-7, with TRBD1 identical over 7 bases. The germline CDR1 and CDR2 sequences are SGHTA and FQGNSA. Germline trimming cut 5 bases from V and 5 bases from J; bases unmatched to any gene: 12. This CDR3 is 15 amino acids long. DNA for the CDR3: TGTGCCAGCAGCCCCACTTCGACAGGGACCCACGAGCAGTACTTC. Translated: CASSPTSTGTHEQYF.

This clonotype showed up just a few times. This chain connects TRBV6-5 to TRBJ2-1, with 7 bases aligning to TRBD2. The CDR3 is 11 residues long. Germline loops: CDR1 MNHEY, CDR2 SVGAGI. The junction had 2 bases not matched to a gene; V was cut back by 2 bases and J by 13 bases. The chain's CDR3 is CASSYGTTQFF. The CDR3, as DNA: TGTGCCAGCAGTTACGGGACTACACAGTTCTTC.

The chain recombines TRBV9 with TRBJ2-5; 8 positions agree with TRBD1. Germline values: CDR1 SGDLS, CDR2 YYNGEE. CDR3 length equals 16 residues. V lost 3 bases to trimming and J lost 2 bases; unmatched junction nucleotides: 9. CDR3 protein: CASSGVGQGAQETQYF. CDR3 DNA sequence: TGTGCCAGCAGCGGCGTCGGGCAGGGGGCACAAGAGACCCAGTACTTC.

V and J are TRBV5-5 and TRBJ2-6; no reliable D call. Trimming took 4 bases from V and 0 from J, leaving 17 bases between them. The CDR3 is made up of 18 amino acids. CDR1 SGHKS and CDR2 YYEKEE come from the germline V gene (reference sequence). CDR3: CASSRVPGVASGANVLTF. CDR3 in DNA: TGTGCCAGCAGCCGGGTGCCTGGGGTGGCCTCTGGGGCCAACGTCCTGACTTTC.

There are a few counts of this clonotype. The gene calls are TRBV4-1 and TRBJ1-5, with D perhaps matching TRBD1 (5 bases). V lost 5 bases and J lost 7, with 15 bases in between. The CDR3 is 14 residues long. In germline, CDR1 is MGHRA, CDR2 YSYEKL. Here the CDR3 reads CASSNVVGVQPQHF. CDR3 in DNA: TGCGCCAGCAGCAATGTGGTGGGGGTACAGCCCCAGCATTTT.

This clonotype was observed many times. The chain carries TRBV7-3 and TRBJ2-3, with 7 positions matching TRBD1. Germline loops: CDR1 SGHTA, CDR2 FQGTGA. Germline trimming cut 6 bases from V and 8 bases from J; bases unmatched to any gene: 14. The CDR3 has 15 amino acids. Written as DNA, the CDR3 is TGTGCCAGCAGTCCCGGGACAGCTTCTAGAGTTACGCAGTATTTT. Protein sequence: CASSPGTASRVTQYF.

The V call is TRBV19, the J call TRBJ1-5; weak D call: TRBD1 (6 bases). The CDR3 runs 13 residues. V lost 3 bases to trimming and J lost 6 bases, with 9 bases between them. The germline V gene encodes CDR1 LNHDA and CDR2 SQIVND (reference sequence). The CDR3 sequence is CASSIKGGQPQHF. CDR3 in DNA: TGTGCCAGTAGTATCAAGGGGGGTCAGCCCCAGCATTTT.

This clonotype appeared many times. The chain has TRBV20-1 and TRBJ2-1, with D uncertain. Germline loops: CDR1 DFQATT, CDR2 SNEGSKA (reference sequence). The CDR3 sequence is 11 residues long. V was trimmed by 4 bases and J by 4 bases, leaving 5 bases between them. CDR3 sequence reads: CSATDYNEQFF. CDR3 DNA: TGCAGTGCTACAGATTACAATGAGCAGTTCTTC.

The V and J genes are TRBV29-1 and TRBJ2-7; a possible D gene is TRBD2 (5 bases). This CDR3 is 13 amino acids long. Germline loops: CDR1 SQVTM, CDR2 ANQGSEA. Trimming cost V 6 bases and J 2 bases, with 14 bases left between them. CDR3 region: CSVLTRATYEQYF. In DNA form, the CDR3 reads TGCAGCGTCCTTACGCGGGCCACCTACGAGCAGTACTTC.

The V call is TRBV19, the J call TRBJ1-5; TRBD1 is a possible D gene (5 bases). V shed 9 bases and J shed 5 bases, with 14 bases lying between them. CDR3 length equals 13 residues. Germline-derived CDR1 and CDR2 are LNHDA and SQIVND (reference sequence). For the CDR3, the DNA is TGTGCCAGCAAGGAAGGGGTTCATCAGCCCCAGCATTTT. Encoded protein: CASKEGVHQPQHF.

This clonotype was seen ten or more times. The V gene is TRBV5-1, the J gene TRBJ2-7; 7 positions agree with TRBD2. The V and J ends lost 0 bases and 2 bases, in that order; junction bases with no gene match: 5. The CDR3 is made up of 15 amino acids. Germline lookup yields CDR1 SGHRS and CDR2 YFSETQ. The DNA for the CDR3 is TGCGCCAGCAGCTTGGATGGGGGGGGAGCCTACGAGCAGTACTTC. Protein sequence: CASSLDGGGAYEQYF.

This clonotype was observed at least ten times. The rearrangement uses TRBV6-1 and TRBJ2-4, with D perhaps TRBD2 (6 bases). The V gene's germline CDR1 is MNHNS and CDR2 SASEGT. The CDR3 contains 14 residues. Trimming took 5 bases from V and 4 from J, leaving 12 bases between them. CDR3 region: CASSWRDGKNIQYF. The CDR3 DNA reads TGTGCCAGCAGTTGGCGGGATGGTAAAAACATTCAGTACTTC.

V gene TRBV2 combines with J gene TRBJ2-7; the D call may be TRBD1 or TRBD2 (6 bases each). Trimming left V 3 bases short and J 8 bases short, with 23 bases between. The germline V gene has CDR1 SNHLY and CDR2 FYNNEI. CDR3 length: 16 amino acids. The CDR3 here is CASSEDLRQATSKQYF. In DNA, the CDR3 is TGTGCCAGCAGTGAGGATTTACGACAGGCCACTAGCAAGCAGTACTTC.

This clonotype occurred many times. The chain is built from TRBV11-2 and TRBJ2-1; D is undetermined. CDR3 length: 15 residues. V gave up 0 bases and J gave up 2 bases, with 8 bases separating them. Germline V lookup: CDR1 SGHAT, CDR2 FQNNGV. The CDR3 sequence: CASSLDVATYNEQFF. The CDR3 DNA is TGTGCCAGCAGCTTAGATGTTGCGACCTACAATGAGCAGTTCTTC.

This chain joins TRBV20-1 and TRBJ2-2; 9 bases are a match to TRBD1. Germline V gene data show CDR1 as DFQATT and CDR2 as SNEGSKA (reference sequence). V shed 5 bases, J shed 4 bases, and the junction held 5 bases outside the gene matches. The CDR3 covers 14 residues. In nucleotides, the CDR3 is TGCAGTGCTCAACAGGGGGCGGCCACCGGGGAGCTGTTTTTT. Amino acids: CSAQQGAATGELFF.

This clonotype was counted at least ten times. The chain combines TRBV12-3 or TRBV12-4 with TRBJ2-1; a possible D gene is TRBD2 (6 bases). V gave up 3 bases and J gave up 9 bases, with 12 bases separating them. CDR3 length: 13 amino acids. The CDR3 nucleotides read TGTGCCAGCAGTTTCCGGGAGTTGGGTGAGCAGTTCTTC. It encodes CASSFRELGEQFF.

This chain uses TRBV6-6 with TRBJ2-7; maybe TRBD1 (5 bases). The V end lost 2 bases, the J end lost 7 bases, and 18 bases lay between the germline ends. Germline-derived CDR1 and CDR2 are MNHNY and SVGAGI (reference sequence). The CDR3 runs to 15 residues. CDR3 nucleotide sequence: TGTGCCAGCAGTTACGTACAGGCTAGATCTTGGGAGCAGTACTTC. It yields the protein CASSYVQARSWEQYF.

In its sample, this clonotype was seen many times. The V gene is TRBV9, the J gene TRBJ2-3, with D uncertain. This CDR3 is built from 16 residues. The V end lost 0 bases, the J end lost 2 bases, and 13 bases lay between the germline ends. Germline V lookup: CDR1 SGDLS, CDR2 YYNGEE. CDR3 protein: CASSVDVSLITDTQYF. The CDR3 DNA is TGTGCCAGCAGCGTAGACGTTAGCTTGATCACAGATACGCAGTATTTT.

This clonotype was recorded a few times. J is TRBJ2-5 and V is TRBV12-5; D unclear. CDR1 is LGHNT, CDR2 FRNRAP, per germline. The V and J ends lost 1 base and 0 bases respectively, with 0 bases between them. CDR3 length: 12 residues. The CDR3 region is CASGLDQETQYF. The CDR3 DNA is TGTGCTAGTGGTTTGGACCAAGAGACCCAGTACTTC.

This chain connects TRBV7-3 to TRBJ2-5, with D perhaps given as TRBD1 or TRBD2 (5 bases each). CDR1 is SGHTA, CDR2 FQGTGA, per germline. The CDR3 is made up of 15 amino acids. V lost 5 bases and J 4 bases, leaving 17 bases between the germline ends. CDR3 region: CASSPEAGSLETQYF. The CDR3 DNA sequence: TGTGCCAGCAGCCCGGAGGCAGGGAGTCTAGAGACCCAGTACTTC.

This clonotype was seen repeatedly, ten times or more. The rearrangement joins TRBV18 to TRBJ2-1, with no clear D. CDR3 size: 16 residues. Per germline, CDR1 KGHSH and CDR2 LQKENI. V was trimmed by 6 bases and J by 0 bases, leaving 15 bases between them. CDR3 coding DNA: TGTGCCAGCTCCCTGCTGGATCAGAGCTCCTACAATGAGCAGTTCTTC. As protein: CASSLLDQSSYNEQFF.

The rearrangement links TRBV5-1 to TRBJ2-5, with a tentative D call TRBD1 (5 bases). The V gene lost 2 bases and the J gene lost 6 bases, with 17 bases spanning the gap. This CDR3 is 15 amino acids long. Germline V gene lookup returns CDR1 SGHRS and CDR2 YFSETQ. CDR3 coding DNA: TGCGCCAGCAGCTTTGTTTTAACAGGTTCGAAGACCCAGTACTTC. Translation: CASSFVLTGSKTQYF.

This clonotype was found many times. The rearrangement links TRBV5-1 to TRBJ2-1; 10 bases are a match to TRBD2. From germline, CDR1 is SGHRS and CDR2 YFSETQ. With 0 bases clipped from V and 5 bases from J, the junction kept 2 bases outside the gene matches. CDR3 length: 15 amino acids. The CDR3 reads CASSLELAGNNEQFF. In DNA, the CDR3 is TGCGCCAGCAGCTTGGAACTAGCGGGGAACAATGAGCAGTTCTTC.

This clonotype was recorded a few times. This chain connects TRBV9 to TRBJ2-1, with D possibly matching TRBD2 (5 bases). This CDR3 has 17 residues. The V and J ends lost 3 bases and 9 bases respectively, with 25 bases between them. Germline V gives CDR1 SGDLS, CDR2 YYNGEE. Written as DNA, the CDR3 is TGTGCCAGCAGCGCCCCGAAAGGAAGCGGCCGGGCGGGTGAGCAGTTCTTC. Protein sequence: CASSAPKGSGRAGEQFF.

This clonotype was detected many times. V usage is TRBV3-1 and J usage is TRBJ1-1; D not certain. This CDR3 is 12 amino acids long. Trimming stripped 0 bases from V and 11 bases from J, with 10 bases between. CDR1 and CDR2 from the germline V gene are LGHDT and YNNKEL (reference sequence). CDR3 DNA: TGTGCCAGCAGCCAAGACAGGCTTTCTGCTTTCTTT. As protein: CASSQDRLSAFF.

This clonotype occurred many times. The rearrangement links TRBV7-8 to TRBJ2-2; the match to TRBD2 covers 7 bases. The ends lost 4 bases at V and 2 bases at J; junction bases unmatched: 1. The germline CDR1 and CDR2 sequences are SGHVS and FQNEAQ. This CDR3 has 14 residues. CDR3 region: CASSSSGNTGELFF. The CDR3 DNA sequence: TGTGCCAGCAGCTCTAGCGGTAACACCGGGGAGCTGTTTTTT.

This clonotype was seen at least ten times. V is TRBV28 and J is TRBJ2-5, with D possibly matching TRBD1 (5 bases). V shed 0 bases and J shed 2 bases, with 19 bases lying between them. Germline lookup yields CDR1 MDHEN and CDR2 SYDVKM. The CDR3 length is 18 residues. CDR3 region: CASSLWSPEGAFQETQYF. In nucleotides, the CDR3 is TGTGCCAGCAGTTTATGGTCCCCGGAAGGGGCCTTTCAAGAGACCCAGTACTTC.

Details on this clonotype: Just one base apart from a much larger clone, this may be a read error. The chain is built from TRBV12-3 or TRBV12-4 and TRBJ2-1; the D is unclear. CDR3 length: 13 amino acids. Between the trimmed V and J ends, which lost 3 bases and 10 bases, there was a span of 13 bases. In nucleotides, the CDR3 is TGTGCCAGCAGTTTGTCCATGGGGTACGAGCAGTTCTTC. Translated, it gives CASSLSMGYEQFF.

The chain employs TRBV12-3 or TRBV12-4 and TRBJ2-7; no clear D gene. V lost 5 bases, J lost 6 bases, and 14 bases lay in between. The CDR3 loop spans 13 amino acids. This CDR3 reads CASSPISPGEQYF. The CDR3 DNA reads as TGTGCCAGCAGTCCTATCTCCCCCGGCGAGCAGTACTTC.

The CDR3 sequence is CSVVGYEQFF. The CDR3 nucleotides are TGCAGCGTTGTCGGCTACGAGCAGTTCTTC. The chain joins TRBV29-1 to TRBJ2-7; D remains unclear. The J call may not be correct, given that the DNA end is closer to TRBJ2-1. Per the germline V gene, CDR1 is SQVTM and CDR2 is ANQGSEA. The CDR3 spans 10 residues.

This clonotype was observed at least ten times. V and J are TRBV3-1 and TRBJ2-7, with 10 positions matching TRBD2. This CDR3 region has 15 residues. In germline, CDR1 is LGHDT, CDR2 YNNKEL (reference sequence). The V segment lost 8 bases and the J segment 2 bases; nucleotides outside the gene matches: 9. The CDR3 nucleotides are TGTGCCAGCGCTTATGAAACTAGCGGGACCTACGAGCAGTACTTC. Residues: CASAYETSGTYEQYF.